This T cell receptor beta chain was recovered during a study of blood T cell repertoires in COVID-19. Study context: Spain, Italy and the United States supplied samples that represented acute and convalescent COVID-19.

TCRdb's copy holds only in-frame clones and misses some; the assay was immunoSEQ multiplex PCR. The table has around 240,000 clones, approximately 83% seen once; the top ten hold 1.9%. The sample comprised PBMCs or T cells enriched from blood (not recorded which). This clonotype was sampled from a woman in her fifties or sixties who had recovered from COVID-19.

The CDR3 sequence: CASESRSGGLNEQFF. The DNA of the CDR3 is TGTGCCAGCGAATCACGGAGCGGGGGGCTCAATGAGCAGTTCTTC. The rearrangement joins TRBV2 to TRBJ2-1, with 9 bases identical to TRBD2. This CDR3 region has 15 residues. Germline lookup yields CDR1 SNHLY and CDR2 FYNNEI. J gave up 6 bases and V 8 bases, and 11 bases lay outside the gene matches. Filled out from reference TRBV2 and TRBJ2-1, the complete variable domain reads EPEVTQTPSHQVTQMGQEVILRCVPISNHLYFYWYRQILGQKVEFLVSFYNNEISEKSEIFDDQFSVERPDGSNFTLKIRSTKLEDSAMYFCASESRSGGLNEQFFGPGTRLTVL.